This T cell receptor beta chain was sequenced for a study of metastatic and nonmetastatic thyroid tumors. Study context: Peripheral blood and tumor or nodule samples from malignant and benign thyroid patients were compared.

As regards this clone: Its specificity is not known.

Study-wide results and limits: In blood and tumor, TCR beta diversity was reportedly significantly higher in malignant thyroid tumors than in benign nodules.

Among the patients, none had received any treatment before thyroid surgery. TCRdb reprocessed the PCR reads via MiXCR. This sample has 30,000 to 40,000 clones, with approximately 17% found just once. Trimming took 6 bases from V and 6 from J, leaving 24 bases between them. The length of the CDR3 is 16 residues. Germline assignment: CDR1 DFQATT and CDR2 SNEGSKA (reference sequence). Sequencing used blood. The clonotype comes from a female donor with papillary thyroid cancer or a benign thyroid nodule (not recorded which). Some clones in this sample may be carry-over from other donors' samples. The V and J genes are TRBV20-1 and TRBJ2-1; perhaps TRBD1 as D (6 bases). CDR3 region: CSATPQGTVRGNEQFF. Here the CDR3 DNA reads TGCAGTGCAACGCCCCAGGGGACGGTGAGAGGCAATGAGCAGTTCTTC.